A selection of T cell receptor beta chains follows, all from one sample in a study of CD4 and CD8 cells across lung adenocarcinoma regions. A single record per CDR3 protein comes from TCRdb applying MiXCR to the PCR reads. The table shows tens of thousands of distinct CDR3 sequences, with roughly 50% occurring only once. The sample taken for sequencing was CD8+ T cells from the center of a lung tumor. These receptors all stem from a male donor with lung adenocarcinoma. The CD4 and CD8 labels of this study may be unreliable. CDR3s include the opening cysteine and the closing phenylalanine or tryptophan. The D gene is left open where the match is weak. Size is stated for part of the rows, as once, few or many counts, or as a class when the clone is expanded.

clone size,D gene,J gene,V gene,CDR3 protein,CDR3 DNA
.,.,TRBJ2-3,TRBV4-2,CASSHGLLSTDTQYF,TGTGCCAGCAGCCATGGACTTTTAAGCACAGATACGCAGTATTTT
many,TRBD2,TRBJ2-7,TRBV7-6,CASSLEVGGPHEQYF,TGTGCCAGCAGCTTAGAGGTGGGAGGGCCCCACGAGCAGTACTTC
.,.,TRBJ2-5,TRBV9,CASSVAANSAQETQYF,TGTGCCAGCAGCGTAGCAGCGAACAGTGCCCAAGAGACCCAGTACTTC
.,.,TRBJ2-5,TRBV6-1,CASRRLGGSDQETQYF,TGTGCCAGCAGGCGGCTCGGGGGCAGTGACCAAGAGACCCAGTACTTC
.,.,TRBJ2-7,TRBV10-1,CASSQAYEQYF,TGCGCCAGCAGCCAAGCCTACGAGCAGTACTTC
.,TRBD2,TRBJ2-1,TRBV20-1,CSADRAGLYNEQFF,TGCAGTGCCGATCGGGCGGGACTATACAATGAGCAGTTCTTC
once,.,TRBJ2-3,TRBV27,CAGGLGGRGAETQYF,TGTGCCGGGGGGCTCGGGGGCCGCGGGGCAGAGACGCAGTATTTT
.,.,TRBJ2-1,TRBV10-3,CAISEPQTIRTNEQFF,TGTGCCATCAGTGAACCGCAGACTATCAGGACCAATGAGCAGTTCTTC
few,TRBD1,TRBJ2-1,TRBV12-3/TRBV12-4,CASSLIWPGTGGNEQFF,TGTGCCAGCAGTTTAATCTGGCCAGGGACAGGGGGCAATGAGCAGTTCTTC
.,TRBD2,TRBJ2-3,TRBV29-1,CSVEDPLAGTNTDTQYF,TGCAGCGTTGAAGATCCGCTAGCGGGGACAAACACAGATACGCAGTATTTT
.,.,TRBJ2-5,TRBV6-1,CASSQGYSETQYF,TGTGCCAGCAGCCAGGGGTATTCAGAGACCCAGTACTTC
medium-sized,TRBD2,TRBJ2-1,TRBV6-5,CASSTLAGVRNEQFF,TGTGCCAGCAGTACACTAGCGGGAGTCCGCAATGAGCAGTTCTTC
medium-sized,.,TRBJ2-7,TRBV27,CASSLSAAYEQYF,TGTGCCAGCAGTTTATCCGCAGCCTACGAGCAGTACTTC
few,TRBD2,TRBJ2-5,TRBV10-1,CASMKRELKETQYF,TGCGCCAGCATGAAGCGGGAGCTTAAAGAGACCCAGTACTTC
.,TRBD1,TRBJ2-1,TRBV10-3,CAIKRDRENEQFF,TGTGCCATCAAGAGAGACAGGGAGAATGAGCAGTTCTTC
.,.,TRBJ2-7,TRBV10-1,CARSRDPGLGATDTQYF,TGCGCCAGGAGCCGGGACCCGGGACTGGGAGCCACAGACACGCAGTACTTC
.,.,TRBJ2-1,TRBV3-1,CASSHVGTPSSGSSYNEQFF,TGTGCCAGCAGCCATGTCGGGACTCCGAGTTCAGGGAGCTCCTACAATGAGCAGTTCTTC
many,.,TRBJ2-1,TRBV12-3/TRBV12-4,CASSLAGGRDEQFF,TGTGCCAGCAGTTTAGCGGGAGGCCGGGATGAGCAGTTCTTC
.,TRBD2,TRBJ2-5,TRBV27,CASSSLSGTSGGARETQYF,TGTGCCAGCAGTTCCCTTTCCGGGACTAGCGGGGGGGCCAGAGAGACCCAGTACTTC
.,TRBD2,TRBJ2-3,TRBV10-3,CAGGLGGSGPDTQYF,TGTGCCGGGGGTTTGGGGGGGAGTGGCCCAGATACGCAGTACTTT
.,.,TRBJ2-5,TRBV7-2,CASSLDGRYQETQYF,TGTGCCAGCAGCTTAGACGGACGGTACCAAGAGACCCAGTACTTC
.,TRBD2,TRBJ2-3,TRBV11-2,CASSPARLAGRDTQYF,TGTGCCAGCAGCCCAGCGCGCCTAGCGGGGCGAGATACGCAGTATTTT
.,.,TRBJ2-5,TRBV6-1,CASSEGWERGEPETQYF,TGTGCCAGCAGTGAGGGGTGGGAGAGGGGGGAGCCAGAGACCCAGTACTTC
.,.,TRBJ1-2,TRBV18,CASSPPHRATNYGYTF,TGTGCCAGCTCACCACCTCACAGGGCCACTAACTATGGCTACACCTTC
few,.,TRBJ2-3,TRBV11-2,CASSHTPGQGKADTQYF,TGTGCCAGCAGCCATACCCCGGGGCAGGGAAAAGCAGATACGCAGTATTTT
many,.,TRBJ2-3,TRBV11-2,CASSPGLGPGTDTQYF,TGTGCCAGCAGCCCCGGCCTAGGCCCTGGCACAGATACGCAGTATTTT
.,.,TRBJ1-2,TRBV6-5,CASSYSTADGYTF,TGTGCCAGCAGTTACTCGACAGCGGATGGCTACACCTTC
.,TRBD1,TRBJ2-3,TRBV6-1,CGGRGQPSKDTQYF,TGTGGCGGCAGGGGACAGCCAAGCAAAGATACGCAGTATTTC
once,.,TRBJ2-1,TRBV9,CASSVKGSYNEQFF,TGTGCCAGCAGCGTAAAAGGCTCCTACAATGAGCAGTTCTTC
.,TRBD2,TRBJ2-1,TRBV14,CASSHLGGREGGEQFF,TGTGCCAGCAGCCACCTCGGGGGGCGGGAGGGCGGTGAGCAGTTCTTC
medium-sized,.,TRBJ2-5,TRBV25-1,CASSVKETQYF,TGTGCCAGCAGTGTTAAAGAGACCCAGTACTTC
few,TRBD2,TRBJ2-3,TRBV7-6,CASSLGLAGDTDTQYF,TGTGCCAGCAGCTTAGGGCTAGCGGGGGACACAGATACGCAGTATTTT
.,.,TRBJ2-4,TRBV10-1,CASSATGLGAKNTQYF,TGCGCCAGCAGTGCGACGGGGCTGGGAGCCAAAAACACTCAGTACTTC
.,.,TRBJ2-3,TRBV6-1,CASSRKGGRATDTQYF,TGTGCCAGCAGTAGGAAGGGGGGACGGGCCACAGATACCCAGTATTTC
.,TRBD2,TRBJ2-1,TRBV10-3,CAIRVTSGSREQFF,TGTGCCATCCGAGTTACTAGCGGGAGCCGTGAGCAGTTCTTC
few,TRBD2,TRBJ2-5,TRBV28,CASSFSGSGTQYF,TGTGCCAGCAGTTTCAGCGGGAGCGGGACCCAGTACTTC
.,TRBD1,TRBJ1-4,TRBV6-1,CASRQGGGDEKLFF,TGTGCCAGCAGGCAGGGGGGAGGAGATGAAAAACTGTTTTTT
.,.,TRBJ2-7,TRBV15,CATSRAKASYEQYF,TGTGCCACCAGCAGAGCTAAGGCCTCCTACGAGCAGTACTTC
medium-sized,TRBD1,TRBJ2-6,TRBV25-1,CASSGAAQGVGSGANVLTF,TGTGCCAGCAGTGGGGCGGCCCAGGGGGTAGGCTCTGGGGCCAACGTCCTGACTTTC
.,.,TRBJ2-4,TRBV10-3,CATGLGGKDTQYF,TGTGCCACGGGGCTGGGTGGCAAAGATACTCAGTACTTC
.,.,TRBJ2-3,TRBV7-2,CASSSTGITDTQYF,TGTGCCAGCAGCTCTACAGGGATCACAGATACGCAGTATTTT
many,TRBD1,TRBJ2-1,TRBV6-1,CASRGDRGIFEQFF,TGTGCCAGCAGGGGGGACAGGGGTATATTTGAGCAGTTCTTC
.,TRBD2,TRBJ2-7,TRBV6-1,CASWEGRPTADEQYF,TGTGCCAGCTGGGAGGGTAGGCCAACCGCCGACGAGCAGTACTTC
.,.,TRBJ2-3,TRBV10-1,CGGSEGETQYF,TGCGGGGGCAGTGAGGGTGAGACGCAGTATTTC
few,TRBD2,TRBJ2-5,TRBV5-1,CASSPRTSGQETQYF,TGCGCCAGCAGCCCGCGGACTAGCGGTCAAGAGACCCAGTACTTC
.,TRBD1,TRBJ2-2,TRBV6-1,CASAPMRAENTGALFF,TGTGCCAGTGCCCCAATGCGGGCGGAGAACACAGGGGCGCTGTTTTTT
.,TRBD2,TRBJ2-1,TRBV28,CASSLPSGRSEQFF,TGTGCCAGCAGTTTACCCAGCGGGAGGAGTGAGCAGTTCTTC
once,.,TRBJ2-5,TRBV10-3,CAISEVLETQYF,TGTGCCATCAGTGAGGTCTTGGAGACCCAGTACTTC
many,.,TRBJ2-5,TRBV10-1,CASSESLAQETQYF,TGCGCCAGCAGTGAGTCCCTGGCTCAAGAGACCCAGTACTTC
.,TRBD2,TRBJ2-3,TRBV6-1,CARGGGGPDTQYF,TGTGCCAGGGGGGGGGGTGGCCCAGATACGCAGTACTTT